This T cell receptor beta chain was sequenced during a study of blood T cells in healthy people across ages. Primed by a sample-barcoded 5' primer and a J-beta primer mix, a second PCR proceeded for about 7 to 11 cycles. TCRdb recomputed calls from the 5' RACE reads with MiXCR, one row per CDR3 protein. The sample shows roughly 700,000 distinct CDR3 sequences, around a quarter of them seen only once. Details on this clonotype: Its target is not known.

The germline CDR1 and CDR2 sequences are SEHNR and FQNEAQ (reference sequence). The CDR3 length is 16 residues. J was trimmed by 6 bases and V by 3 bases; bases with no gene match: 8. Overall study results and limits: Aged donors had fewer naive CD4+ cells and lower diversity than long-lived donors.

Another study also made use of these data, one on T cells of mothers and their children. That source adds: Sample barcodes and 2-4 random nucleotides came from the second PCR's M1S primer. Thymic selection molds TCR recombination products alike in related and unrelated pairs.

The gene calls are TRBV7-9 and TRBJ2-1, with TRBD2 matching over 10 bases. What was sequenced was blood. The source of this sequence is a boy aged 5-17 years in good health. The CDR3 DNA reads as TGTGCCAGCAGCTTTGATCCCAGCGGGGGGGGCAATGAGCAGTTCTTC. Protein product: CASSFDPSGGGNEQFF.